This TCR beta chain was found in a study of shared clonotypes between healthy human individuals. Study-level findings and limits: Exclusively blood specimens were collected; tissue repertoires likely differ.

Trimming shortened V by 0 bases and J by 6 bases, and 12 bases separated the two germline ends. This CDR3 is 15 amino acids long. Germline V gene data show CDR1 as ENHRY and CDR2 as SYGVKD. Study processing details: There were no quality scores in the junction-only immunoSEQ sequences, so filtering differed. Assay used: immunoSEQ multiplex PCR; TCRdb lists only in-frame clones, some missing. Clonal size and the V and J genes are those of that table, whereas D and trimming came from the DNA. The sample records under 1,100,000 clones, approximately 76% being singletons. There are a few counts of this clone. Its antigen is unknown.

The TCR originated in a man between 18 and 35 years old in good health. The chain employs TRBV10-3 and TRBJ1-5; tentative D call: TRBD1 (6 bases). The sequencing input was memory CD4+ T cells sorted from blood. Subset indicated: CD45RA-negative fraction. The CDR3: CAISESWGAGQPQHF. The CDR3 coding sequence is TGTGCCATCAGTGAGTCATGGGGGGCCGGTCAGCCCCAGCATTTT.